Listed here is a single TCR beta chain. Its antigen is currently unknown. The PCR contained 60 Vbeta and 13 Jbeta primers. Repertoires were generated with immunoSEQ multiplex PCR, while TCRdb's copy carries only in-frame clones and drops some. Of 150,000 or so clones listed, 65% to 80% are singletons. With 0 bases removed from V and 5 bases from J, the gap between germline ends came to 16 bases. Per germline, CDR1 SEHNR and CDR2 FQNEAQ (reference sequence). The CDR3 loop spans 16 amino acids. The sample originates from a study of cytomegalovirus exposure and HLA in healthy donors. Study in general: The study's early data release held around 85 million unique TCRs from HLA-typed donors.

Overall study results and limits: Reportedly, a later analysis found an Asian-associated ancestry cluster had fewer N-insertions than the roughly 630-donor mean. The listing of roughly 160 TCR beta chains classed them as cytomegalovirus-associated.

The source of this sequence is a woman aged 25 to 39 in good health and CMV-seronegative. This chain joins TRBV7-9 and TRBJ1-1; possibly TRBD1 for D (6 bases). Source material: PBMCs. CDR3 amino acids: CASSLALTVRGTEAFF. The DNA of the CDR3 is TGTGCCAGCAGCTTAGCCCTGACTGTAAGGGGGACTGAAGCTTTCTTT. Drawing the rest from reference TRBV7-9 and TRBJ1-1, the complete variable domain is DTGVSQNPRHKITKRGQNVTFRCDPISEHNRLYWYRQTLGQGPEFLTYFQNEAQLEKSRLLSDRFSAERPKGSFSTLEIQRTEQGDSAMYLCASSLALTVRGTEAFFGQGTRLTVV.